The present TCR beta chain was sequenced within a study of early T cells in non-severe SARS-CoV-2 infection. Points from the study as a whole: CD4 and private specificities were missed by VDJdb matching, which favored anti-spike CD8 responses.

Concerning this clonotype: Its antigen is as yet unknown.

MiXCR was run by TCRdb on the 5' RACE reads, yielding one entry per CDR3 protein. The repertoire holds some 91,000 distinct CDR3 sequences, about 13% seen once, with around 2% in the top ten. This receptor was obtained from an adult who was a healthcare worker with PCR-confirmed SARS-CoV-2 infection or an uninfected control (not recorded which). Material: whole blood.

CDR3 DNA: TGCAGTGCTGTAAAGGGGAACACTGAAGCTTTCTTT. The encoded protein is CSAVKGNTEAFF. The rearrangement links TRBV20-1 to TRBJ1-1; D is ambiguous. Trimming stripped 5 bases from V and 1 base from J, with 8 bases between. CDR1 and CDR2 (germline): DFQATT, SNEGSKA (reference sequence). There are 12 residues in the CDR3.